This T cell receptor (beta chain) was recorded in a study of T cell clones after liver transplantation. Overall study context: Liver transplant recipients had immunosuppression withdrawal attempted within 2 years. Pre-transplant mixed lymphocyte reactions yielded third-party-reactive TCRbeta sequences as comparators for graft-donor-reactive sequences.

Regarding the study as a whole: Conclusions were preliminary, with small, heterogeneous patient groups. Donor-reactive sequences fell more than third party-reactive ones, suggesting partial deletion.

The assay was immunoSEQ multiplex PCR, and TCRdb's table has in-frame clones only and misses some. Counted here are roughly 97,000 clones, about 81% occurring once; the ten biggest clones make up 0.8% to 1%. The CDR3 has 16 amino acids. Trimming cost V 3 bases and J 4 bases, with 16 bases left between them. From germline, CDR1 is LNHDA and CDR2 SQIVND (reference sequence). Note on this clone: As yet, its antigen is unknown.

This chain links TRBV19 with TRBJ2-1, with D tentatively TRBD2 (7 bases). The sample consisted of CD4+ T cells from blood, taken before liver transplant. The TCR comes from a human donor who received a liver transplant. DNA of the CDR3: TGTGCCAGTAGTATCGTCCCCGCGGGGGCGTACAATGAGCAGTTCTTC. Translated, it gives CASSIVPAGAYNEQFF.